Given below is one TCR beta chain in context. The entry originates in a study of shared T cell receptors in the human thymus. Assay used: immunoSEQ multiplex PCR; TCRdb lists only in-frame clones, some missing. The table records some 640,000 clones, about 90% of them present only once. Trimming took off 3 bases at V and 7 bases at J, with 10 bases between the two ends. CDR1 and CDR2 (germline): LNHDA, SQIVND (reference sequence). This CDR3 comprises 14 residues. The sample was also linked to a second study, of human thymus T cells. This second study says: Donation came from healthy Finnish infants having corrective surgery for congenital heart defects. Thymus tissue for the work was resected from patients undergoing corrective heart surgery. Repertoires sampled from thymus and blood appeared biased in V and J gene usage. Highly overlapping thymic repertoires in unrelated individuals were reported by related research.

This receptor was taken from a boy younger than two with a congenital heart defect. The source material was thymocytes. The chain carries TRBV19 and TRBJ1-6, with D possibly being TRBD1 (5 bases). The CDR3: CASSIQGENSPLHF. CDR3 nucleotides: TGTGCCAGTAGTATCCAGGGCGAGAATTCACCCCTCCACTTT. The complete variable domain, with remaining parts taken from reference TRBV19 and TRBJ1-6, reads DGGITQSPKYLFRKEGQNVTLSCEQNLNHDAMYWYRQDPGQGLRLIYYSQIVNDFQKGDIAEGYSVSREKKESFPLTVTSAQKNPTAFYLCASSIQGENSPLHFGNGTRLTVT.